The T cell receptor (beta chain) described here comes from a study of cytomegalovirus exposure and HLA in healthy donors. The CDR3 is made up of 15 amino acids. Germline CDR1 MNHNY, CDR2 SVGAGI (reference sequence). The V gene end was trimmed by 2 bases and the J gene end by 5 bases; junction bases not matched to a gene: 5. Clones were read by immunoSEQ multiplex PCR, and TCRdb kept only the in-frame ones, dropping some. The sample holds hundreds of thousands of clones, 75% to 90% seen once. Regarding this clone: The target antigen is unknown.

General study results and limits: Listed as cytomegalovirus-associated were more than 150 TCR beta chains. Cytomegalovirus status, reportedly, was diagnosed with high specificity and sensitivity by the classifier. Specificity for CMV antigens was confirmed in vitro for a few of the CMV-associated chains.

The sequencing input was PBMCs. The chain carries TRBV6-6 and TRBJ1-4, with TRBD1 matching over 7 bases. The receptor was isolated from a woman aged 25 to 39 in good health and CMV-seropositive. CDR3 amino acids: CASSYGGTANEKLFF. CDR3 nucleotide sequence: TGTGCCAGCAGTTACGGCGGGACAGCCAATGAAAAACTGTTTTTT.